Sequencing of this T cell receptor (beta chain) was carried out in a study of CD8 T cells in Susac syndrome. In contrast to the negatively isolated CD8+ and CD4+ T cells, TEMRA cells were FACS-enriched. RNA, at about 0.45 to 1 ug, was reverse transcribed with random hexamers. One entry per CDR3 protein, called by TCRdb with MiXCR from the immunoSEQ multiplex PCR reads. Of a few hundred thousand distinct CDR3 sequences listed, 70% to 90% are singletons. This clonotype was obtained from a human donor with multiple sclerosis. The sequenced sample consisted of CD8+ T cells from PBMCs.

CDR3 nucleotide sequence: TGTGCCAGCAGTTTCGGGGAGGGGTCAATCTCCTACGAGCAGTACTTC. Protein product: CASSFGEGSISYEQYF. V is TRBV28 and J is TRBJ2-7, with TRBD2 matching 7 bases. Germline lookup yields CDR1 MDHEN and CDR2 SYDVKM. The junction had 8 bases not matched to a gene; V was cut back by 3 bases and J by 0 bases. The CDR3 has 16 amino acids.